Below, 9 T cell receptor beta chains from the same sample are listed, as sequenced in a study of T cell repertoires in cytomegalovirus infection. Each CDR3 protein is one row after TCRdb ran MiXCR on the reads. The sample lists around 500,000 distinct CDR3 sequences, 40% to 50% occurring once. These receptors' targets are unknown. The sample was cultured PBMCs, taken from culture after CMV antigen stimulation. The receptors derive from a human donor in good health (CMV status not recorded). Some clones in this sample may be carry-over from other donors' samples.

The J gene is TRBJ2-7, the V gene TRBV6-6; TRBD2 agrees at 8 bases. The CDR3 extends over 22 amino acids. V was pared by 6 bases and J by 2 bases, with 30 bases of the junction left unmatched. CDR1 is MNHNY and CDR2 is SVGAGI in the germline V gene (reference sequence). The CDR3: CASSPSVASGLVKPYRAYEQYF. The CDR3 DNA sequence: TGTGCCAGCAGCCCGTCGGTGGCTAGCGGGTTGGTAAAGCCCTACCGCGCCTACGAGCAGTACTTC.

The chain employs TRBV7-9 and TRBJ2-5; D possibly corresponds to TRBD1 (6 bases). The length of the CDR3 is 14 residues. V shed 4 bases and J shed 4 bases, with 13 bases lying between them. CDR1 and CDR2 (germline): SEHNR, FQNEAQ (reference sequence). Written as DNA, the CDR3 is TGTGCCAGCAGCTCACAGGGTTTACGAGAGACCCAGTACTTC. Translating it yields CASSSQGLRETQYF. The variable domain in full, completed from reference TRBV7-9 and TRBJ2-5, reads DTGVSQNPRHKITKRGQNVTFRCDPISEHNRLYWYRQTLGQGPEFLTYFQNEAQLEKSRLLSDRFSAERPKGSFSTLEIQRTEQGDSAMYLCASSSQGLRETQYFGPGTRLLVL.

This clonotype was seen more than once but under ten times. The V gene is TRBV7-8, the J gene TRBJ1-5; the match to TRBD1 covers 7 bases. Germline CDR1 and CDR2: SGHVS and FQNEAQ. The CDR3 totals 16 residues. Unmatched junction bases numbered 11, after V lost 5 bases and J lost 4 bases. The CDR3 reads CASSGDRVLFNQPQHF. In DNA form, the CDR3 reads TGTGCCAGCAGCGGAGACAGGGTTTTGTTTAATCAGCCCCAGCATTTT.

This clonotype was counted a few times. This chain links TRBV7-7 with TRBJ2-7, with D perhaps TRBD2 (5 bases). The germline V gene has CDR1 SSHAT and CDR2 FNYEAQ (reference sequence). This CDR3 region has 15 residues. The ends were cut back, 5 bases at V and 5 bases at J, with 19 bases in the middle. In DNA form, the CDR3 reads TGTGCCAGCAGCCTACAAGAGGGATTGAGCGACGAGCAGTACTTC. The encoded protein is CASSLQEGLSDEQYF.

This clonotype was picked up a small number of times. CDR3 bases: TGTGCCAGCAGCCCGGGCGGGGCAGGGGGTTTCTACGAGCAGTACTTC. Translating gives CASSPGGAGGFYEQYF. V usage is TRBV7-2 and J usage is TRBJ2-7, with D possibly being TRBD1 (7 bases). This CDR3 is 16 amino acids long. Trimming removed 5 bases from V and 3 bases from J, with 20 bases in between. The germline gives CDR1 SGHTA, CDR2 FQGNSA. The full variable domain, rest sourced from reference TRBV7-2 and TRBJ2-7, is GAGVSQSPSNKVTEKGKDVELRCDPISGHTALYWYRQSLGQGLEFLIYFQGNSAPDKSGLPSDRFSAERTGGSVSTLTIQRTQQEDSAVYLCASSPGGAGGFYEQYFGPGTRLTVT.

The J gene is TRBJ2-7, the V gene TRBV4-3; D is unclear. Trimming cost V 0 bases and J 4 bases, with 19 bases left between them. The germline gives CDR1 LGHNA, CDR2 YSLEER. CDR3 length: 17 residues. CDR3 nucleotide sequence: TGCGCCAGCAGCCAAGAGCCAGCGTCCACGGTCTTATACGAGCAGTACTTC. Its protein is CASSQEPASTVLYEQYF.

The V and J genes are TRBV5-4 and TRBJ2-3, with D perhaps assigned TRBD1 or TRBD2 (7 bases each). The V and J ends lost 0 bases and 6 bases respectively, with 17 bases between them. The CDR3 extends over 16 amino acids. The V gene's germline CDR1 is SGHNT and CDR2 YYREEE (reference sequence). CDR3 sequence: CASSLGPQGGADTQYF. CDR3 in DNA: TGTGCCAGCAGCTTGGGTCCCCAGGGGGGGGCGGATACGCAGTATTTT. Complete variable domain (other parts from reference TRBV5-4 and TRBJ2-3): ETGVTQSPTHLIKTRGQQVTLRCSSQSGHNTVSWYQQALGQGPQFIFQYYREEENGRGNFPPRFSGLQFPNYSSELNVNALELDDSALYLCASSLGPQGGADTQYFGPGTRLTVL.

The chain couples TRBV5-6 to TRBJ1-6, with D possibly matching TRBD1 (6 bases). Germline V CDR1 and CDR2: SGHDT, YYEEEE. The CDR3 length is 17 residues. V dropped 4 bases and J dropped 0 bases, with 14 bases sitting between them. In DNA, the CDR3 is TGTGCCAGCAGCACTCGACAGGACAGCTCCTATAATTCACCCCTCCACTTT. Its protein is CASSTRQDSSYNSPLHF.

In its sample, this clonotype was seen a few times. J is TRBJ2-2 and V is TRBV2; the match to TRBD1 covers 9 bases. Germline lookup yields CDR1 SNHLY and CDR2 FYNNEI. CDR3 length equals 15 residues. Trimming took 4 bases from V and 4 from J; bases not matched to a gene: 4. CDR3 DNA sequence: TGTGCCAGCAGTGTCGGGACAGGGTTCACCGGGGAGCTGTTTTTT. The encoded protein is CASSVGTGFTGELFF.